This T cell receptor (beta chain) emerged from a study of blood T cell repertoires in COVID-19. In the original workflow: Reference gene primer amplification gave estimated nucleated cell counts. Data came from immunoSEQ multiplex PCR; TCRdb stores just in-frame clones and leaves some out. The V and J calls and clone size were taken over from that table, and D and trimming were inferred from the DNA. Altogether some 120,000 clones are present, around 84% being singletons, with the ten largest covering approximately 1.5%. The germline gives CDR1 WNHNN, CDR2 SYGVQD (reference sequence). The CDR3 totals 16 residues. J gave up 8 bases and V 3 bases, and 6 bases lay outside the gene matches.

This chain joins TRBV10-1 and TRBJ2-1; 14 nucleotides align to TRBD2. The TCR originated in a man aged 35 to 55 with acute or convalescent COVID-19. Sample: peripheral blood. The CDR3 is CASSESLTSGRDEQFF. The CDR3 coding sequence is TGCGCCAGCAGTGAATCCTTGACTAGCGGGAGGGATGAGCAGTTCTTC.